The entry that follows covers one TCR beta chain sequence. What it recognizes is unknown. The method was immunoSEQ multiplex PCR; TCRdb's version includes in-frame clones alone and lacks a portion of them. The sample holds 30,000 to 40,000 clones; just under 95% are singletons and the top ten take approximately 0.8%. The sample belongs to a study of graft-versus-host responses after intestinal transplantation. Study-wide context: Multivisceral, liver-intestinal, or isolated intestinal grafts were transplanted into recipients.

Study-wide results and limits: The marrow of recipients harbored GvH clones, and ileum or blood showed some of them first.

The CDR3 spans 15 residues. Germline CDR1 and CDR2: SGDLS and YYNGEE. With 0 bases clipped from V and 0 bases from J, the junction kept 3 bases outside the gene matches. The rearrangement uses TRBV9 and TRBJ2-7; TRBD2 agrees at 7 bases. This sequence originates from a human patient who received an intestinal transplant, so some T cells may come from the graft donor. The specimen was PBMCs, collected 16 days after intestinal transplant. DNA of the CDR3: TGTGCCAGCAGCGTAGGTGCGGGAGCCTCCTACGAGCAGTACTTC. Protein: CASSVGAGASYEQYF.